The present T cell receptor beta chain was sequenced within a study of identical twins (dated by TCRdb to 2016 to 2017). Regarding the study in general: To test whether fetal clonotypes persist, the study used deep sequencing on TCR alpha and beta repertoires from monozygotic twins, unrelated adults of various ages, and cord blood. Replicate twin experiments were performed at different times using different library preparation protocols to rule out contamination. Overall results and qualifications from the work: Compared with coincidental sharing between unrelated individuals, an excess of low generation-probability sequences was observed among out-of-frame TCR alpha sequences shared between twins. Because the same donors could not be followed over many years, conclusions were based on cross-sectional statistical analysis. Out-of-frame TCR alpha sharing in monozygotic twins was systematically underestimated by recombination models, whereas sharing between unrelated individuals was in agreement with the recombination models. Zero-insertion analyses could be partly confounded by invariant T cells such as MAIT and iNKT, although diverse VJ usage argued against such confounding for most clonotypes. Abundant cord blood beta clonotypes carried fewer insertions; young adult naive repertoires showed a weaker similar trend, while memory repertoires showed none. In beta out-of-frame sequences, excess twin sharing was weaker, because having fewer shared sequences lowered the signal-to-noise ratio.

Only healthy Caucasian donors were included. Three pairs of female monozygotic twins, all aged about 18 to 29 years, made up the twin cohort. RNA for TCR libraries was isolated from peripheral blood mononuclear cells. Library preparation was by 5' RACE. The listed sequencing device is Illumina HiSeq 2000. A universal primer binding site was added through template switching, and the final cDNA carried a unique molecular identifier so that TCR cDNA molecules could be counted accurately. Specific primers in the conserved constant-segment region were used to synthesize first-strand cDNA for the TCR alpha and beta chains. To control for contamination, each cDNA library was double barcoded with a SMART-Mk sample barcode plus Illumina barcodes. TruSeq adapter sequences and Illumina sample barcodes were added in two successive PCR steps. The TCR alpha and beta cDNA libraries were sequenced on the Illumina HiSeq platform using custom primers. From the authors' description of their analysis: MiGEC processed the raw reads to extract unique molecular identifiers, while MiXCR was used to determine the CDR3 positions. For each individual, recombination models were inferred using an EM algorithm with the repgenHMM and IGoR tools. The tcR package in R was used for shared clonotype analysis, with sharing normalized by the product of cloneset sizes. To study raw recombination free of thymic and clonal selection effects, out-of-frame nonproductive sequences were analyzed. The public sequencing data were trimmed at Q25 with fastp and processed into clonotypes with MiXCR by TCRdb, which kept only in-frame beta chains. Each CDR3 protein gets just one entry, which takes the most common genes and DNA from the rows behind it. It is TCRdb's table, rather than the study itself, that gives the V and J calls and clone size. The sample table lists approximately 680,000 distinct CDR3 sequences, around 7.5% of them with a count of one. Roughly 1.5% of the sample is in the top ten clones.

This clonotype was observed many times. The target of this receptor is not known. No per-base quality is available; no much larger clone lies one base away. These data are also associated with another study on yellow fever vaccine responses in identical twins. From the second report: The T cell response to vaccination in identical twins was reported by the authors to appear partly convergent and partly personalized. Focusing on identical twins, the study followed the T cell clones that responded to the vaccine, and did so with precision.

Sequenced material: PBMCs. This receptor was taken from a woman aged 18-29 years in good health.

The base sequence is TGTGCCAGCAGTTACCGGGACTACCTCACAGATACGCAGTATTTT. Its amino acids are CASSYRDYLTDTQYF. Recombination linked TRBV27 to TRBJ2-3; TRBD2 matches 7 bases in the middle. The germline V gene (reference sequence) yields MNHEY for CDR1 and SMNVEV for CDR2. From the cysteine up to the phenylalanine, the CDR3 has a length of 15 residues. CDR3 DNA only is kept here, 45 bases in frame from base 1. V is pruned by 4 bases and J by 2 bases, leaving 6 bases of the junction without a gene match.